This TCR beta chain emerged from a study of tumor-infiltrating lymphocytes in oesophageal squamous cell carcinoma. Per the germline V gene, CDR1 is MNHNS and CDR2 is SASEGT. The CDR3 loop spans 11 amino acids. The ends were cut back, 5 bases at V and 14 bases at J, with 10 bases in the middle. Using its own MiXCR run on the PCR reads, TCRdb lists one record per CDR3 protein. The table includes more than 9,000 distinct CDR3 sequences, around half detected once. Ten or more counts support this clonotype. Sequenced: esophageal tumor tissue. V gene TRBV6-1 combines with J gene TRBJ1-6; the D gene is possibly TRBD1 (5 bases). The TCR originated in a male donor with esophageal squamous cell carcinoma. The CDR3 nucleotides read TGTGCCAGCAGTCCCCAGGGCTCCCTCCACTTT. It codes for CASSPQGSLHF.